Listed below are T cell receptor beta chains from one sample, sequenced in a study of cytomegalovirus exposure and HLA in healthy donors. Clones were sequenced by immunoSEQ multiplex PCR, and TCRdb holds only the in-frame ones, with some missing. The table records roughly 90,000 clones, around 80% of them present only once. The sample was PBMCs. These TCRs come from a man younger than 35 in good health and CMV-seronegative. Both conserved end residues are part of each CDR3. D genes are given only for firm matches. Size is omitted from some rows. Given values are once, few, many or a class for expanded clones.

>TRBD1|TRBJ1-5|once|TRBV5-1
TGCGCCAGCAGCCCCGGACAGGGGAATCAGCCCCAGCATTTT
CASSPGQGNQPQHF
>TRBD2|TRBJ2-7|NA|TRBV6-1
TGTGCCAGCAGGGTAGCGGGGGCCTCCTACGAGCAGTACTTC
CASRVAGASYEQYF
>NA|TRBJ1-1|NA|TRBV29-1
TGCAGCGTTGACCCAGGGTCGGGCACTGAAGCTTTCTTT
CSVDPGSGTEAFF
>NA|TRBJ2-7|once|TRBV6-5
TGTGCCAGCAGTTCGGGAGTCGGTCCCGAGCAGTACTTC
CASSSGVGPEQYF
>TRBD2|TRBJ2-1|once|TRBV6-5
TGTGCCAGCAGTTACCGGGGACTAGCGGGGATCTATGAGCAGTTCTTC
CASSYRGLAGIYEQFF
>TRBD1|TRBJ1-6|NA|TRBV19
TGTGCCAGTTCCCAGACAGGGGGCGATGGTAATTCACCCCTCCACTTT
CASSQTGGDGNSPLHF
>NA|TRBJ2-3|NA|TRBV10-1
TGCGCCAGCAGTGAGCCACGAGGGGGAACAGATACGCAGTATTTT
CASSEPRGGTDTQYF
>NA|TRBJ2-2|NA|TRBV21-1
TGTGCCAGCAGCAAAGCCCCGAGCCGGGAGTATACGGCCGGGGAGCTGTTTTTT
CASSKAPSREYTAGELFF
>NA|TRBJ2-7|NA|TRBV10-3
TGTGCCACGAGGCCCCCGGGTACCCGTTACGAGCAGTACTTC
CATRPPGTRYEQYF
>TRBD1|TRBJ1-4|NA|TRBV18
TGTGCCAGCTCACCGCGGACAGGGGGCCCTGCAACTAATGAAAAACTGTTTTTT
CASSPRTGGPATNEKLFF
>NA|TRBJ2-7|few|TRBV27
TGTGCCAGCAGTTACGCCGGGGCCTACGAGCAGTACTTC
CASSYAGAYEQYF
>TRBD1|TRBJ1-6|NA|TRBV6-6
TGTGCCAGCAGTTTTCGACAGGGGCGATCACCCCTCCACTTT
CASSFRQGRSPLHF
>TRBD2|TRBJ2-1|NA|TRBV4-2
TGTGCCAGCAGCAGAGCGGGGGGGAGTAGGTCCTACAATGAGCAGTTCTTC
CASSRAGGSRSYNEQFF
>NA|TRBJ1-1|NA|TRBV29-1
TGCAGCGTGGGGAGGGTGGGACACACTGAAGCTTTCTTT
CSVGRVGHTEAFF
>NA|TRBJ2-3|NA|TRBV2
TGTGCCAGCAGTGAAGCGCTTCTGGGAGTAGATACGCAGTATTTT
CASSEALLGVDTQYF
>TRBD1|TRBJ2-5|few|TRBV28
TGTGCCAGCAGTTTATCGCTTGGACAGGGTGGACAGTACTTC
CASSLSLGQGGQYF
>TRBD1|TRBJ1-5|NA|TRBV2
TGTGCCAGCAGAGGAATACAGGGGAATCAGCCCCAGCATTTT
CASRGIQGNQPQHF
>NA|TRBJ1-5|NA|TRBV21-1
TGTGCCAGCAGCAAAAAGAAGTCCCGGGAGCCCCAGCATTTT
CASSKKKSREPQHF
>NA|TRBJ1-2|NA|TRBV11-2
TGTGCCAGCAGCTTAATGGGCCCCGACAGGACTTATGGCTACACCTTC
CASSLMGPDRTYGYTF
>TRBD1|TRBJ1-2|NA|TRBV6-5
TGTGCCAGCAGATCAGGGACAGCCTTTGGCTACACCTTC
CASRSGTAFGYTF
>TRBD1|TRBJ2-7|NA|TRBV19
TGTGCCAGTAGTCCCGGACAGGGGGGATTGAGCGAGCAGTACTTC
CASSPGQGGLSEQYF
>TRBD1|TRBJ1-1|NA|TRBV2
TGTGCCAGCAGTCCGACAGGGTACACTGAAGCTTTCTTT
CASSPTGYTEAFF
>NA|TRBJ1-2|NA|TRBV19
TGTGCCAGTATCGGTACCAACTATGGCTACACCTTC
CASIGTNYGYTF
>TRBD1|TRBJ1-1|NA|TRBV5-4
TGTGCCAGCAGCTCGATTGGACAGGGGGCTACGATTGAAGCTTTCTTT
CASSSIGQGATIEAFF
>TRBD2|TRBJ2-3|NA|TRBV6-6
TGTGCCAGCAGTTACTCTCTAGCGGGAGGCACAGATACGCAGTATTTT
CASSYSLAGGTDTQYF
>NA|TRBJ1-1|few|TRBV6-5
TGTGCCAGCAGTTACGGGCCTTCTGGAAACACTGAAGCTTTCTTT
CASSYGPSGNTEAFF
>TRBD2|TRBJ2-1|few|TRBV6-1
TGTGCCAGCAGTGAAGAACCTCGGGGGGGCCTTAGGCAGTTCTTC
CASSEEPRGGLRQFF
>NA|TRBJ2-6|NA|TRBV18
TGTGCCAGCTCACAGACAGTTCCCTCTGGGGCCAACGTCCTGACTTTC
CASSQTVPSGANVLTF